This T cell receptor beta chain derives from a study of cytomegalovirus exposure and HLA in healthy donors. The PCR ran on 60 Vbeta and 13 Jbeta primers. Only in-frame clones appear in the TCRdb table, and some are missing; sequencing was by immunoSEQ multiplex PCR. The sample lists 190,000 or so clones; about 83% were seen once. The sequence was obtained from a woman between 45 and 60 years old in good health and CMV-seropositive. Sequencing was carried out using PBMCs.

The CDR3: CASSTDSGGAYNEQFF. The DNA of the CDR3 is TGCGCCAGCAGCACGGACAGCGGGGGGGCCTACAATGAGCAGTTCTTC. The J gene is TRBJ2-1, the V gene TRBV5-1; TRBD2 matches at 10 bases. The CDR3 sequence is 16 residues long. CDR1 is SGHRS and CDR2 is YFSETQ in the germline V gene. V shed 4 bases, J shed 2 bases, and the junction held 6 bases outside the gene matches.